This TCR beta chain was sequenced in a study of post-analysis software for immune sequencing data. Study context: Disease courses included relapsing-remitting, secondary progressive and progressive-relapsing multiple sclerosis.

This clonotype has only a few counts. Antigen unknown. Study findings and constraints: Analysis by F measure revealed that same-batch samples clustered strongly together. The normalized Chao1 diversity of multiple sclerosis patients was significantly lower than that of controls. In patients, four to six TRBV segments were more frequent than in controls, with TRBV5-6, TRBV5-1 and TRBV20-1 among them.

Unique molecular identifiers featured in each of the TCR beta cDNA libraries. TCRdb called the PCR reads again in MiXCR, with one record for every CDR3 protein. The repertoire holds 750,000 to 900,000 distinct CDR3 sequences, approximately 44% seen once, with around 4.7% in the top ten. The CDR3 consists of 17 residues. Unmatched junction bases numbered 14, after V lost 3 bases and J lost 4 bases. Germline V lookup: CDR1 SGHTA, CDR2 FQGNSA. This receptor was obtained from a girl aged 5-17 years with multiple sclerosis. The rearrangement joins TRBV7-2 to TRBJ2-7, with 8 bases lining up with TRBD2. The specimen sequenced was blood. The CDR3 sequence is CASSFPGGSGSIYEQYF. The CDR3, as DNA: TGTGCCAGCAGCTTCCCCGGGGGAAGCGGGAGTATATACGAGCAGTACTTC.